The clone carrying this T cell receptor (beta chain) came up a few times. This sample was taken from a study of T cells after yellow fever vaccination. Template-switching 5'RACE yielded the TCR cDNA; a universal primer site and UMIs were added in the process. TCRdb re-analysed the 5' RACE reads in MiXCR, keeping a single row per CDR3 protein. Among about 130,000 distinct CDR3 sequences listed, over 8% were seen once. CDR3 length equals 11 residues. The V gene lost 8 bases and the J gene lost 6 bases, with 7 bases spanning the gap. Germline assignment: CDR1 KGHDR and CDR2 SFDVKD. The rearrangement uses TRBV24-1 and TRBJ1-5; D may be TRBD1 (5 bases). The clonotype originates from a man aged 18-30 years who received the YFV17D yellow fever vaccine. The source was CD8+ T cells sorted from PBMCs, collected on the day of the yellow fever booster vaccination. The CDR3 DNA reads TGTGCCACCATTCAGGGTCAGCCCCAGCATTTT. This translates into CATIQGQPQHF.